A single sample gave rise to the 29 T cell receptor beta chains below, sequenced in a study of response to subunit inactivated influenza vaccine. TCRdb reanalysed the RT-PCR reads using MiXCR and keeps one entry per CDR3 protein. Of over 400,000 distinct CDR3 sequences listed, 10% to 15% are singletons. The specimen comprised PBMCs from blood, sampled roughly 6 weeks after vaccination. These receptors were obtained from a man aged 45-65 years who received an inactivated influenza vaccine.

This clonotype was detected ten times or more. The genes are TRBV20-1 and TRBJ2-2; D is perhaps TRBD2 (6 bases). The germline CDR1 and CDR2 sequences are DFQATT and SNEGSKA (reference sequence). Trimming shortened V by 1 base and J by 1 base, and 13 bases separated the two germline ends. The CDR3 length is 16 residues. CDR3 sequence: CSARAPGLRNTGELFF. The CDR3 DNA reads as TGCAGTGCTAGAGCTCCGGGACTGAGGAACACCGGGGAGCTGTTTTTT.

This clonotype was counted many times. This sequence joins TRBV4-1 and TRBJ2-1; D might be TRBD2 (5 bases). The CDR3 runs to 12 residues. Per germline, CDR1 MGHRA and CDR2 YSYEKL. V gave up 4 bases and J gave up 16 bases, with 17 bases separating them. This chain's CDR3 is CASSLLDGLIFF. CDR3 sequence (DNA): TGCGCCAGCAGCCTATTGGACGGACTCATCTTCTTC.

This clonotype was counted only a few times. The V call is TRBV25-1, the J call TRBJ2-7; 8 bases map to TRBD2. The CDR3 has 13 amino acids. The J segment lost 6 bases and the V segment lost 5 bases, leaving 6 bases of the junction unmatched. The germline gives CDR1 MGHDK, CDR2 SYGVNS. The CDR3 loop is CASSSGSISEQYF. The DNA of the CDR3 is TGTGCCAGCAGTAGCGGGAGTATTTCCGAGCAGTACTTC.

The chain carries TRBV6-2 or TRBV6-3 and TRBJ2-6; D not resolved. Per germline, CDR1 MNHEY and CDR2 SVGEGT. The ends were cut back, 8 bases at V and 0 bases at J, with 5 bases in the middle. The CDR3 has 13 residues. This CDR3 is CASESSGANVLTF. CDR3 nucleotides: TGTGCCAGCGAGTCCTCTGGGGCCAACGTCCTGACTTTC.

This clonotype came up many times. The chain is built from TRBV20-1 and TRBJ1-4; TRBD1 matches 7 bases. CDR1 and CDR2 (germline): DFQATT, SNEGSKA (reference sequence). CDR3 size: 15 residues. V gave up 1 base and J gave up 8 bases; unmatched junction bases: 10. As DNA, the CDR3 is TGCAGTGCTAGAGCCCGGACAGGTTTGCTGGAAAAACTGTTTTTT. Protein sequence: CSARARTGLLEKLFF.

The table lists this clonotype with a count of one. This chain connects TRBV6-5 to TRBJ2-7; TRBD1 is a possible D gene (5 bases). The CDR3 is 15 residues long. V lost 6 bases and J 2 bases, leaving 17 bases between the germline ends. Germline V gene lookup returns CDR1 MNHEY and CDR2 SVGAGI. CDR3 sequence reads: CASRLPGTGAYEQYF. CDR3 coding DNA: TGTGCCAGCAGATTACCCGGAACAGGAGCCTACGAGCAGTACTTC.

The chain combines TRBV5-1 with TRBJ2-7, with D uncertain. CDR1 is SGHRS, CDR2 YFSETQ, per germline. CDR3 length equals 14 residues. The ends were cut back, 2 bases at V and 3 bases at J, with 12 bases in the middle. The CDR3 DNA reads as TGCGCCAGCAGCTTAACAGCGAACAACTACGAGCAGTACTTC. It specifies CASSLTANNYEQYF.

The CDR3 loop reads CASSLREGSNQPQHF. Written as DNA, the CDR3 is TGTGCCAGCAGTCTCAGAGAGGGTAGCAATCAGCCCCAGCATTTT. V and J are TRBV12-3 or TRBV12-4 and TRBJ1-5; no definite D call. The CDR3 has 15 residues. V lost 5 bases and J lost 0, with 11 bases in between.

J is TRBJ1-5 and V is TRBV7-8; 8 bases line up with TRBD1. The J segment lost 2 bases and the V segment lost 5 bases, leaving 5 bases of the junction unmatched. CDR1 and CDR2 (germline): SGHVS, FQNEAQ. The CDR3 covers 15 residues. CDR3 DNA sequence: TGTGCCAGCAGCCCGGACAGGGTTGGCAATCAGCCCCAGCATTTT. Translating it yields CASSPDRVGNQPQHF.

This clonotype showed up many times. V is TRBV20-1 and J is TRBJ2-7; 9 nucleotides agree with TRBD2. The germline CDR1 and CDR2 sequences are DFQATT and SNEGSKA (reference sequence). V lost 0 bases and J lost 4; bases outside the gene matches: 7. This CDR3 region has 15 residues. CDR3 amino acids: CSARDSSGMRYEQYF. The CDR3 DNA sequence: TGCAGTGCTAGAGATTCTAGCGGGATGAGGTACGAGCAGTACTTC.

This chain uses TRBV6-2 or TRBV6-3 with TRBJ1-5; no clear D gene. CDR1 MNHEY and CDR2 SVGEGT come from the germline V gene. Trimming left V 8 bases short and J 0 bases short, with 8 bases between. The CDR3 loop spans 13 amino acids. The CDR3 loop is CASHDNSNQPQHF. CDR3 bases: TGTGCCAGCCACGATAATAGCAATCAGCCCCAGCATTTT.

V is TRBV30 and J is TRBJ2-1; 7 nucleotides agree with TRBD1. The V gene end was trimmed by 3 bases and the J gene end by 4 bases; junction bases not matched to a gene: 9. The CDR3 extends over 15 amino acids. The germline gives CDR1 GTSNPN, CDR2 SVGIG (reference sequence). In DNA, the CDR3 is TGTGCCTGGAGGCTATCGACAGGGAATTACAATGAGCAGTTCTTC. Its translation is CAWRLSTGNYNEQFF.

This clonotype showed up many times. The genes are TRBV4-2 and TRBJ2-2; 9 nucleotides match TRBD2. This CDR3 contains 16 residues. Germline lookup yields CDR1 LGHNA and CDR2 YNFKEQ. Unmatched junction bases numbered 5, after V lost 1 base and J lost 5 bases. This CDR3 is CASSQGASGKTGELFF. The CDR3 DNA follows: TGTGCCAGCAGCCAAGGGGCTAGCGGGAAAACCGGGGAGCTGTTTTTT.

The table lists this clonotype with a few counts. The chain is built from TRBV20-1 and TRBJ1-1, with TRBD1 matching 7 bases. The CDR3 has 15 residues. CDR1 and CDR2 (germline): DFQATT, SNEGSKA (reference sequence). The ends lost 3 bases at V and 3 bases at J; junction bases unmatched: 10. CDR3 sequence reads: CSASSRGFVYTEAFF. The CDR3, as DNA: TGCAGTGCTAGTTCCAGGGGGTTTGTGTACACTGAAGCTTTCTTT.

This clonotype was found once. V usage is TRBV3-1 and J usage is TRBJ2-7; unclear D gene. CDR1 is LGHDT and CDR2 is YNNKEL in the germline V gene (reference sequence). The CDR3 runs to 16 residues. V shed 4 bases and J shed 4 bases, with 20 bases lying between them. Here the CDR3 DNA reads TGTGCCAGCAGCCCGGCCCCCCCTAGGGCTGGTTACGAGCAGTACTTC. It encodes CASSPAPPRAGYEQYF.

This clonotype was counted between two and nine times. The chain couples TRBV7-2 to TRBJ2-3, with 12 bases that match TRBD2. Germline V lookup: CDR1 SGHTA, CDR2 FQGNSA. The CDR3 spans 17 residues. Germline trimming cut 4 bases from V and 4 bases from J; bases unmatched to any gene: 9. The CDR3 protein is CASSSVTSGRWADTQYF. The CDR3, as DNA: TGTGCCAGCAGCTCGGTGACTAGCGGGAGATGGGCAGATACGCAGTATTTT.

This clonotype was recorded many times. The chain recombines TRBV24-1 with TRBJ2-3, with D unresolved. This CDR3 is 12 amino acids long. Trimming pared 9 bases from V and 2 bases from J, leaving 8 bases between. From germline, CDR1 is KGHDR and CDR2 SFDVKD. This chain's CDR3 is CATGTTTDTQYF. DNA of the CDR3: TGTGCCACCGGAACAACCACAGATACGCAGTATTTT.

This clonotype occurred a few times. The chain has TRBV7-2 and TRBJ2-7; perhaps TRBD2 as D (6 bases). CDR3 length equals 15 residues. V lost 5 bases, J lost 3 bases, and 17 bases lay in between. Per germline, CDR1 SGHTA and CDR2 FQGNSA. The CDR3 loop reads CASSPGTSIYYEQYF. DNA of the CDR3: TGTGCCAGCAGCCCCGGGACTTCCATTTACTACGAGCAGTACTTC.

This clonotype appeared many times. CDR3 bases: TGTGCCAGCAGCTTAGCAGGGGCCTTGAGGGAGACCCAGTACTTC. Translation: CASSLAGALRETQYF. The chain recombines TRBV7-2 with TRBJ2-5, with a tentative D call TRBD1 (5 bases). The CDR3 is 15 amino acids. CDR1 is SGHTA, CDR2 FQGNSA, per germline. V was cut by 0 bases and J by 5 bases, with 13 bases left in between.

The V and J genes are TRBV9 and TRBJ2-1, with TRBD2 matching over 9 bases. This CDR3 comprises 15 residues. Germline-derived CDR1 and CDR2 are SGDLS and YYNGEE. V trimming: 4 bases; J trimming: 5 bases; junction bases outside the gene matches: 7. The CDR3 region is CASSQRTSANNEQFF. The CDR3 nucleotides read TGTGCCAGCAGCCAGAGGACTAGCGCAAACAATGAGCAGTTCTTC.

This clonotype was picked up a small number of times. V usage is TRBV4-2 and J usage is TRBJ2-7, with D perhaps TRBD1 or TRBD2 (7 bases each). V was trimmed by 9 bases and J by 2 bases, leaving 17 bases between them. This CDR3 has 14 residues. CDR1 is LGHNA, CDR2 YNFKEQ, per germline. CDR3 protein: CASNRGGGAYEQYF. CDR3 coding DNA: TGTGCCAGTAACAGGGGCGGGGGCGCCTACGAGCAGTACTTC.

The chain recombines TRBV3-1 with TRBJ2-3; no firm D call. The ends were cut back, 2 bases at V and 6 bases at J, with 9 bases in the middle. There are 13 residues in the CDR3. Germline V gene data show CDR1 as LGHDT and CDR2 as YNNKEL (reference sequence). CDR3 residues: CASSQLKGDTQYF. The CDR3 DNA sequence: TGTGCCAGCAGCCAATTAAAGGGCGATACGCAGTATTTT.

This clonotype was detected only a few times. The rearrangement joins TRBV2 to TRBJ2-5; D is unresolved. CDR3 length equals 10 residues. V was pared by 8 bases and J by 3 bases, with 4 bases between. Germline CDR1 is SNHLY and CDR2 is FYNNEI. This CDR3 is CASREETQYF. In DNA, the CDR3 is TGTGCCAGCCGAGAAGAGACCCAGTACTTC. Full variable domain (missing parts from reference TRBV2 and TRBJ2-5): EPEVTQTPSHQVTQMGQEVILRCVPISNHLYFYWYRQILGQKVEFLVSFYNNEISEKSEIFDDQFSVERPDGSNFTLKIRSTKLEDSAMYFCASREETQYFGPGTRLLVL.

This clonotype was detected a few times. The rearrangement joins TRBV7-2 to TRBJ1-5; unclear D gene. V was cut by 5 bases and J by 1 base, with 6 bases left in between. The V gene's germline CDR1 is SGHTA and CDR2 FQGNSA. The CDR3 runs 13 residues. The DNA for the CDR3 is TGTGCCAGCAGCCCAGTAAGCAATCAGCCCCAGCATTTT. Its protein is CASSPVSNQPQHF.

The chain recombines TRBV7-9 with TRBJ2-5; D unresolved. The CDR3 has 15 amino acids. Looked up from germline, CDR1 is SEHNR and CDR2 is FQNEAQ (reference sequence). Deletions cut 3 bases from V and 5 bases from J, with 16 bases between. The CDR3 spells CASSFPRRMGETQYF. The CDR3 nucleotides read TGTGCCAGCAGCTTCCCGAGACGGATGGGGGAGACCCAGTACTTC.

Here the CDR3 DNA reads TGTGCCAGCACCCCCGTCGGTAGCGGGGCCGAGCAGTACTTC. Protein: CASTPVGSGAEQYF. This rearrangement joins TRBV5-6 to TRBJ2-7; TRBD2 agrees at 8 bases. In germline, CDR1 is SGHDT, CDR2 YYEEEE. Trimming at V came to 6 bases and at J to 6 bases, leaving 11 bases not matched to a gene. The CDR3 covers 14 residues.

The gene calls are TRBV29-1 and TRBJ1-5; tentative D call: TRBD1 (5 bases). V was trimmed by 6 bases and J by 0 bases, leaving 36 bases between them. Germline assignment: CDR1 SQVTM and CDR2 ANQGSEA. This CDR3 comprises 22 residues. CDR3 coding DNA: TGCAGCGTATCTTGGGGGGTAATTACCGCCCCTCAGGTCCGTTATAGCAATCAGCCCCAGCATTTT. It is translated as CSVSWGVITAPQVRYSNQPQHF.

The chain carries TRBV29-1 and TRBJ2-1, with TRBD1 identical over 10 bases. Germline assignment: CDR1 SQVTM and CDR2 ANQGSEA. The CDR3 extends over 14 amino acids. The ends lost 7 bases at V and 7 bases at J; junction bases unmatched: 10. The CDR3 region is CSGRQGAGWNEQFF. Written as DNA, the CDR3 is TGCAGCGGCCGACAGGGGGCCGGTTGGAATGAGCAGTTCTTC.

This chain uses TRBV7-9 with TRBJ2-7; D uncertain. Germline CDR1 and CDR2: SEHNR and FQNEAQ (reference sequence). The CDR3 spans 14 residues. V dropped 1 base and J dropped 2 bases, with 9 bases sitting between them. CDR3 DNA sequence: TGTGCCAGCAGCTTAGATCTCCAAGCCTACGAGCAGTACTTC. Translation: CASSLDLQAYEQYF.